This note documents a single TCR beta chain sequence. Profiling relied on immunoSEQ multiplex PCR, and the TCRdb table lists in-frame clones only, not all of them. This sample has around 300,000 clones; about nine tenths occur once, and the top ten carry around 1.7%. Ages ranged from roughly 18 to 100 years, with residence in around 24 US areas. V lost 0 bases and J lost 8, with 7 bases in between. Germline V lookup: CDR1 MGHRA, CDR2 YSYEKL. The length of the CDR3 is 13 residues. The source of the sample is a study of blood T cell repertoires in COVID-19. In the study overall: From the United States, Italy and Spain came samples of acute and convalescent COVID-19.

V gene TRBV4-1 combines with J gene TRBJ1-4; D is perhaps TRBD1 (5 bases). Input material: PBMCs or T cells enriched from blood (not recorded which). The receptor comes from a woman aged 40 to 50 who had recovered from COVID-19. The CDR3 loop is CASSQEQAEKLFF. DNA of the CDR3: TGCGCCAGCAGCCAAGAACAGGCCGAAAAACTGTTTTTT.